The 9 T cell receptor beta chains listed next were all sequenced from one sample in a study of blood T cell repertoires in COVID-19. TCRdb keeps only in-frame clones here, not all; method: immunoSEQ multiplex PCR. The profile shows almost 70,000 clones, roughly 80% of them singletons. Sequencing was performed on peripheral blood. These receptors were obtained from a man aged 60-69 years with acute or convalescent COVID-19.

This rearrangement joins TRBV5-8 to TRBJ1-2; 9 bases are shared with TRBD1. V trimming: 7 bases; J trimming: 5 bases; junction bases outside the gene matches: 15. The CDR3 runs to 16 residues. The germline V gene encodes CDR1 SGHTS and CDR2 YDEGEE. CDR3 sequence (DNA): TGTGCCAGCGATACAAAACGGGGACAGGGCCTTTATGGCTACACCTTC. It codes for CASDTKRGQGLYGYTF.

The V call is TRBV7-2, the J call TRBJ1-2; D perhaps matches TRBD1 (5 bases). The V end was cut by 5 bases, the J end by 7 bases, with 14 bases between. CDR1 and CDR2 (germline): SGHTA, FQGNSA. This CDR3 has 13 amino acids. CDR3 coding DNA: TGTGCCAGCAGCCCCGGGGGGGGTTCTGGCTACACCTTC. Translation gives CASSPGGGSGYTF.

This clone was seen only once. The chain uses TRBV9 and TRBJ2-7; a weak D match, TRBD1 (5 bases). Germline CDR1 and CDR2: SGDLS and YYNGEE. The V and J ends lost 0 bases and 0 bases respectively, with 10 bases between them. CDR3 length equals 15 residues. As DNA, the CDR3 is TGTGCCAGCAGCGTAGGCAGGGAAAGCTCCTACGAGCAGTACTTC. Its protein product is CASSVGRESSYEQYF. Variable domain in full (rest from reference TRBV9 and TRBJ2-7): DSGVTQTPKHLITATGQRVTLRCSPRSGDLSVYWYQQSLDQGLQFLIQYYNGEERAKGNILERFSAQQFPDLHSELNLSSLELGDSALYFCASSVGRESSYEQYFGPGTRLTVT.

The chain combines TRBV15 with TRBJ2-2; 8 positions match TRBD2. CDR1 and CDR2 (germline): LNHNV, YYDKDF (reference sequence). The CDR3 loop spans 17 amino acids. V lost 0 bases, J lost 7 bases, and 10 bases stayed unmatched. CDR3: CATSRDMSGGLVGELFF. CDR3 nucleotide sequence: TGTGCCACCAGCAGAGATATGAGCGGGGGCTTGGTCGGGGAGCTGTTTTTT.

A remark on this clone: At one of its ends the junction is not consistent with the germline gene, which may arise from a read error. This chain joins TRBV7-7 and TRBJ2-7; unclear D gene. CDR1 SSHAT and CDR2 FNYEAQ come from the germline V gene (reference sequence). This CDR3 comprises 13 residues. The CDR3 loop reads CASSLRVEYEQYF. The CDR3, as DNA: TGTGCTAGCAGCTTAAGAGTCGAATACGAGCAGTACTTC.

The chain couples TRBV7-7 to TRBJ2-5, with D possibly matching TRBD2 (6 bases). The CDR3 spans 16 residues. From germline, CDR1 is SSHAT and CDR2 FNYEAQ (reference sequence). CDR3 DNA: TGTGTTAGCAGCTTAGCAGGAGGTCGGGGGTCGGAGACCCAGTACTTC. Protein sequence: CVSSLAGGRGSETQYF.

CDR3 amino acids: CASSRTEYYGYTF. In DNA, the CDR3 is TGTGCCAGCAGCCGGACAGAGTATTATGGCTACACCTTC. The chain employs TRBV6-5 and TRBJ1-2; D possibly corresponds to TRBD1 (6 bases). The V gene lost 6 bases and the J gene lost 5 bases, with 13 bases spanning the gap. The germline V gene encodes CDR1 MNHEY and CDR2 SVGAGI. This CDR3 is built from 13 residues.

The chain is built from TRBV7-9 and TRBJ1-5; D gene ambiguous. Between the trimmed V and J ends, which lost 0 bases and 4 bases, there was a span of 10 bases. CDR3 length: 15 amino acids. Germline V gene lookup returns CDR1 SEHNR and CDR2 FQNEAQ (reference sequence). The CDR3 sequence: CASSLATTANQPQHF. The CDR3 coding sequence is TGTGCCAGCAGCTTAGCGACTACAGCGAATCAGCCCCAGCATTTT.

J is TRBJ2-3 and V is TRBV5-4; tentatively, D is TRBD1 (6 bases). CDR1 and CDR2 from the germline V gene are SGHNT and YYREEE (reference sequence). The CDR3 has 13 residues. The V end lost 5 bases, the J end lost 4 bases, and 11 bases lay between the germline ends. The CDR3 here is CASSLQGSDTQYF. As DNA, the CDR3 is TGTGCCAGCAGTTTACAGGGTTCAGATACGCAGTATTTT. The whole variable domain, filled in from reference TRBV5-4 and TRBJ2-3, reads ETGVTQSPTHLIKTRGQQVTLRCSSQSGHNTVSWYQQALGQGPQFIFQYYREEENGRGNFPPRFSGLQFPNYSSELNVNALELDDSALYLCASSLQGSDTQYFGPGTRLTVL.